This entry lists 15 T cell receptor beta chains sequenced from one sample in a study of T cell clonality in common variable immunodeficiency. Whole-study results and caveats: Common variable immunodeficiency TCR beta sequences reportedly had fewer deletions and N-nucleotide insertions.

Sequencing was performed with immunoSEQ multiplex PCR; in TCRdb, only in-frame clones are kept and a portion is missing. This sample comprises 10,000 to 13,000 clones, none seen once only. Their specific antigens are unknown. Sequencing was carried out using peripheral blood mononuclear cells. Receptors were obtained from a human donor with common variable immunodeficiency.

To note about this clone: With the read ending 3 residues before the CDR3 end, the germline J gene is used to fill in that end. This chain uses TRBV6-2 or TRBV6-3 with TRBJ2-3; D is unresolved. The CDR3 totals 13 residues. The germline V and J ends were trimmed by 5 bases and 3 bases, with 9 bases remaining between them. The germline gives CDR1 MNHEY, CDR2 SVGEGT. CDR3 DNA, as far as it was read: TGTGCCAGCAGTCGCGTCGAGACAGATACG. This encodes CASSRVETDT. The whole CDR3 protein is CASSRVETDTQYF.

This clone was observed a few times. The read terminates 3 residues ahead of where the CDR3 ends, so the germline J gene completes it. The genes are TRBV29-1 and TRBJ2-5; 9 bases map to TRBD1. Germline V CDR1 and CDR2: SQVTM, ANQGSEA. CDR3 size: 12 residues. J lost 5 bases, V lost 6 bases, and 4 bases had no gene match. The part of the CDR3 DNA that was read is TGCAGCGTCGGGACAGGGAGGGAGACC. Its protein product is CSVGTGRET. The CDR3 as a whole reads CSVGTGRETQYF.

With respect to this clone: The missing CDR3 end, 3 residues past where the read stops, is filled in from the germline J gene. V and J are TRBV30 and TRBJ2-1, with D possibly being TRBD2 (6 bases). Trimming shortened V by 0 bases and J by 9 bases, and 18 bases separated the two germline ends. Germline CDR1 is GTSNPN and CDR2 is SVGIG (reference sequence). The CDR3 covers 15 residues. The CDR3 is CAWSVGGIGPSEQFF. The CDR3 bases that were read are TGTGCCTGGAGTGTTGGCGGGATCGGCCCGAGTGAG.

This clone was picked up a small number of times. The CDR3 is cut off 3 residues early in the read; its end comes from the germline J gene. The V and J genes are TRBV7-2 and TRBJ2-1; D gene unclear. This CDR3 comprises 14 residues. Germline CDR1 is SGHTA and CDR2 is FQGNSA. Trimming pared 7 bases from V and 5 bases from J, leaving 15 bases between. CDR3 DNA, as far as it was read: TGTGCCAGCACTGTCAGTGTACCCAACAATGAG. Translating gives CASTVSVPNNE. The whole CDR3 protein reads CASTVSVPNNEQFF.

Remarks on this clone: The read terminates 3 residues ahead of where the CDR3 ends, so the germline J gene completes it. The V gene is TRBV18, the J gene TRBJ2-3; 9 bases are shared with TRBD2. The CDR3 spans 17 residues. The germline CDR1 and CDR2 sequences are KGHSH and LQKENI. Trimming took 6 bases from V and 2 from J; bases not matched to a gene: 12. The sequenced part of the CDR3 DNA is TGTGCCAGCTCTTCTCTTAGCGGGAGCCGTTTCACAGATACG. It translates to CASSSLSGSRFTDT. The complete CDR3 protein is CASSSLSGSRFTDTQYF.

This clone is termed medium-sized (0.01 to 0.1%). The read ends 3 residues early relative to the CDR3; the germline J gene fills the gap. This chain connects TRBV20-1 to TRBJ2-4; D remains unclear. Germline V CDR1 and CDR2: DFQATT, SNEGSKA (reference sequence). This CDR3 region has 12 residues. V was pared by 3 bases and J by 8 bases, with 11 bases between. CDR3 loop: CSASPGGDIQYF. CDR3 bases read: TGCAGTGCTAGCCCAGGTGGAGACATT.

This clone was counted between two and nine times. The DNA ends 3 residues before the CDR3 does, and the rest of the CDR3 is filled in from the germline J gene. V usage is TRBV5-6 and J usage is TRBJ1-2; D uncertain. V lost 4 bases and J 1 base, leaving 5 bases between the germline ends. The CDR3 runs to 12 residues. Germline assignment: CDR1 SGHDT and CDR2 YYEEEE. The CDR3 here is CASSTVNYGYTF. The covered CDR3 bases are TGTGCCAGCAGCACGGTTAACTATGGC. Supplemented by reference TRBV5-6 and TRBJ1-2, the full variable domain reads DAGVTQSPTHLIKTRGQQVTLRCSPKSGHDTVSWYQQALGQGPQFIFQYYEEEERQRGNFPDRFSGHQFPNYSSELNVNALLLGDSALYLCASSTVNYGYTFGSGTRLTVV.

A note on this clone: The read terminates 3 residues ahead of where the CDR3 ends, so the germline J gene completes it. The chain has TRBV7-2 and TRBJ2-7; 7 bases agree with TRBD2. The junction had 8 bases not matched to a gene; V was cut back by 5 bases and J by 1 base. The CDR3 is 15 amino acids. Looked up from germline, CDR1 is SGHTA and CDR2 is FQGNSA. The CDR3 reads CASSREASGSYEQYF. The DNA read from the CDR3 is TGTGCCAGCAGCAGAGAGGCTAGCGGTTCCTACGAG.

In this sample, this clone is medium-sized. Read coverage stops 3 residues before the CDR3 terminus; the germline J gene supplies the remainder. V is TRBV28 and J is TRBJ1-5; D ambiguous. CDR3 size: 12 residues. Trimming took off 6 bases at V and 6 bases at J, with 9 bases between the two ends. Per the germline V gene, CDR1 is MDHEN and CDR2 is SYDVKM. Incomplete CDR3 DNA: TGTGCCAGCAGCCAGACAATTCAGCCC. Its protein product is CASSQTIQP. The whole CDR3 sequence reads CASSQTIQPQHF.

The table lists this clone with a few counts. CDR3 DNA, as far as it was read: TGTGCCAGCAGGATGTACAGGAGTCCCGACTCCTACGAG. Translating gives CASRMYRSPDSYE. The whole CDR3 reads CASRMYRSPDSYEQYF. V gene TRBV2 combines with J gene TRBJ2-7; tentatively, D is TRBD1 (5 bases). Coverage ceases 3 residues before the CDR3 finishes, and the germline J gene fills in the end. From germline, CDR1 is SNHLY and CDR2 FYNNEI. This CDR3 contains 16 residues. Trimming left V 6 bases short and J 0 bases short, with 18 bases between.

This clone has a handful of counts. Here the CDR3 reads CASGVKGDTEAFF. Partial CDR3 DNA: TGTGCCAGTGGCGTTAAGGGGGACACTGAA. The chain is built from TRBV19 and TRBJ1-1, with a possible D match to TRBD1 (6 bases). Read coverage stops 3 residues before the CDR3 terminus; the germline J gene supplies the remainder. V was trimmed by 8 bases and J by 3 bases, leaving 13 bases between them. CDR3 length: 13 amino acids. Germline values: CDR1 LNHDA, CDR2 SQIVND (reference sequence).

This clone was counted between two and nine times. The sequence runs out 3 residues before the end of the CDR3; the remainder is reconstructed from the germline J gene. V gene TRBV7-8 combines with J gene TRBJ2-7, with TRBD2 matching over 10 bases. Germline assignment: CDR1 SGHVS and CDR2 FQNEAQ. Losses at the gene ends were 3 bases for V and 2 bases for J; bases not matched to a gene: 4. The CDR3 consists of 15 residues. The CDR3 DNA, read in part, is TGTGCCAGCAGCTTTCTAGCGGGAGTTGCCTACGAG. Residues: CASSFLAGVAYE. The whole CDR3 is CASSFLAGVAYEQYF.

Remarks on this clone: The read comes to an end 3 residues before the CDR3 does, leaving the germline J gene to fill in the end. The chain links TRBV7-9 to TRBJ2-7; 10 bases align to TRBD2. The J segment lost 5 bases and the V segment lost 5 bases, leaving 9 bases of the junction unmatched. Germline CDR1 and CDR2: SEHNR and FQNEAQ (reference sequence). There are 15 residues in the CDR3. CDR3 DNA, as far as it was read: TGTGCCAGCAGCATTACAGCGGGAGGGACGGACGAG. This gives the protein CASSITAGGTDE. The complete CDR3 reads CASSITAGGTDEQYF. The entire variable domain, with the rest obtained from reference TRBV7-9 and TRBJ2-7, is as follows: DTGVSQNPRHKITKRGQNVTFRCDPISEHNRLYWYRQTLGQGPEFLTYFQNEAQLEKSRLLSDRFSAERPKGSFSTLEIQRTEQGDSAMYLCASSITAGGTDEQYFGPGTRLTVT.

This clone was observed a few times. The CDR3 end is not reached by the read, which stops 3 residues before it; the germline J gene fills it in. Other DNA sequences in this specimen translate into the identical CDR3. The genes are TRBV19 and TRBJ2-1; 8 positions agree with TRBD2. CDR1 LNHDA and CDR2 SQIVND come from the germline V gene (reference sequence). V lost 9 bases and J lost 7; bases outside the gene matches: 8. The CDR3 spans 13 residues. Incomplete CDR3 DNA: TGTGCCAGCAAGAGCGGGAGATCTAATGAG. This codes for CASKSGRSNE. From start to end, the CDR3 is CASKSGRSNEQFF.

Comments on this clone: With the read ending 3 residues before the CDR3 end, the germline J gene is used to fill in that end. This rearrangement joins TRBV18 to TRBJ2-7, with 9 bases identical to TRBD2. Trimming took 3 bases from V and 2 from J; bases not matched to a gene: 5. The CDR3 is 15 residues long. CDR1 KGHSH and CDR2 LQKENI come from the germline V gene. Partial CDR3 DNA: TGTGCCAGCTCACCGATAGCGGGAGTCCCCTACGAG. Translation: CASSPIAGVPYE. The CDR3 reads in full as CASSPIAGVPYEQYF.